This entry concerns a single T cell receptor beta chain. Its specificity is not known. Together with a sample-barcoded 5' primer, a J-beta primer mix was included in a second PCR lasting roughly 6 to 12 cycles. TCRdb analysed the 5' RACE reads with MiXCR anew, one entry per CDR3 protein. Of about 1,500,000 distinct CDR3 sequences listed, approximately 40% are singletons. This entry comes from a study of blood T cells in healthy people across ages. Whole-study results and caveats: Higher diversity and more naive CD4+ cells were features of long-lived donors, compared to aged donors.

The CDR3 extends over 13 amino acids. The V gene lost 4 bases and the J gene lost 3 bases, with 12 bases spanning the gap. The germline gives CDR1 DFQATT, CDR2 SNEGSKA (reference sequence). Investigators took roughly 9.5 milliliters of peripheral blood from every donor. The TCR originated in a woman between 18 and 29 years old in good health. The gene calls are TRBV20-1 and TRBJ1-1, with unresolved D. The sample comprised blood. The CDR3 here is CSAKMPGYTEAFF. CDR3 sequence (DNA): TGCAGTGCTAAAATGCCCGGATACACTGAAGCTTTCTTT.